A single sample is the source of the 21 T cell receptor beta chains below, sequenced in a study of blood T cell repertoires in COVID-19. The protocol was immunoSEQ multiplex PCR, while the TCRdb copy is restricted to in-frame clones and leaves out a portion. The repertoire includes 180,000 or so clones, about 89% of them detected once, and around 7% sits in the top ten. The specimen sequenced was peripheral blood. These receptors originate from a man between 40 and 49 years old with acute or convalescent COVID-19.

The chain uses TRBV4-1 and TRBJ1-2; 7 bases map to TRBD1. V lost 1 base to trimming and J lost 2 bases; unmatched junction nucleotides: 10. Germline CDR1 MGHRA, CDR2 YSYEKL. CDR3 length equals 17 residues. The CDR3 nucleotides are TGCGCCAGCAGCCAAGGGGGGGCCCAGACAGGGAACTATGGCTACACCTTC. Encoded protein: CASSQGGAQTGNYGYTF.

V is TRBV5-1 and J is TRBJ2-1; the match to TRBD1 covers 7 bases. The CDR3 is 13 amino acids. With V trimmed by 0 bases and J by 8 bases, 2 bases remained unmatched. Germline CDR1 reads SGHRS; CDR2 reads YFSETQ. The CDR3 coding sequence is TGCGCCAGCAGCTTGGAAGGGGGCTATGAGCAGTTCTTC. Translation: CASSLEGGYEQFF.

The chain couples TRBV7-2 to TRBJ2-7; D not certain. Trimming cost V 2 bases and J 3 bases, with 17 bases left between them. Germline-derived CDR1 and CDR2 are SGHTA and FQGNSA. The CDR3 has 16 amino acids. The CDR3 here is CASSLLRLPRSYEQYF. The CDR3 nucleotides are TGTGCCAGCAGCTTATTGCGCCTCCCTCGGAGCTACGAGCAGTACTTC.

V gene TRBV5-4 combines with J gene TRBJ1-1, with 8 bases lining up with TRBD1. Germline CDR1 SGHNT, CDR2 YYREEE (reference sequence). The V and J ends lost 5 bases and 5 bases, in that order; junction bases with no gene match: 8. This CDR3 comprises 14 residues. The CDR3 protein is CASSPTGVGTEAFF. CDR3 coding DNA: TGTGCCAGCAGTCCGACAGGGGTGGGTACTGAAGCTTTCTTT.

This chain joins TRBV15 and TRBJ2-5, with 9 positions matching TRBD1. The CDR3 sequence is 17 residues long. Germline loops: CDR1 LNHNV, CDR2 YYDKDF (reference sequence). The V gene end was trimmed by 5 bases and the J gene end by 4 bases; junction bases not matched to a gene: 14. The CDR3: CATSALLKGQGGETQYF. The CDR3, as DNA: TGTGCCACCAGCGCGTTGCTTAAGGGACAGGGAGGAGAGACCCAGTACTTC.

The DNA for the CDR3 is TGTGCCAGCAGCCAACTCCTGATCGATACGCAGTATTTT. Its protein product is CASSQLLIDTQYF. This rearrangement joins TRBV2 to TRBJ2-3, with D hard to call. Germline CDR1 reads SNHLY; CDR2 reads FYNNEI. Trimming removed 6 bases at V and 6 bases at J, with 13 bases between. The CDR3 covers 13 residues.

This clone was recorded a few times. This chain links TRBV20-1 with TRBJ1-5; the match to TRBD1 covers 7 bases. This CDR3 spans 17 amino acids. Germline lookup yields CDR1 DFQATT and CDR2 SNEGSKA (reference sequence). V lost 3 bases, J lost 0 bases, and 11 bases stayed unmatched. The CDR3 DNA sequence: TGCAGTGCTAGTCACGGACAGGACTTCTATAGCAATCAGCCCCAGCATTTT. It is translated as CSASHGQDFYSNQPQHF.

Remarks on this clone: Germline and junction disagree at one end, which may indicate a read error. The rearrangement joins TRBV7-7 to TRBJ2-1, with TRBD2 matching 7 bases. The germline V gene has CDR1 SSHAT and CDR2 FNYEAQ (reference sequence). CDR3 length equals 15 residues. Written as DNA, the CDR3 is TGTGCTAGCAGCTTAGGTGGGGGGGGATACAATGAGCAGTTCTTC. This translates into CASSLGGGGYNEQFF.

The chain is built from TRBV29-1 and TRBJ2-7; TRBD1 is a possible D gene (6 bases). The length of the CDR3 is 12 residues. Trimming left V 7 bases short and J 2 bases short, with 12 bases between. Germline CDR1 is SQVTM and CDR2 is ANQGSEA. The CDR3 DNA sequence: TGCAGCGCTGGGACACAGACCTACGAGCAGTACTTC. Translated, it gives CSAGTQTYEQYF.

This sequence joins TRBV10-3 and TRBJ2-7, with 7 bases that match TRBD2. Per germline, CDR1 ENHRY and CDR2 SYGVKD. The CDR3 is 14 amino acids. The V gene end was trimmed by 5 bases and the J gene end by 3 bases; junction bases not matched to a gene: 7. CDR3 amino acids: CAISQAGRGYEQYF. As DNA, the CDR3 is TGTGCCATCAGTCAAGCGGGGAGAGGCTACGAGCAGTACTTC.

This clone was detected once. This chain uses TRBV19 with TRBJ2-5; TRBD2 matches 9 bases. This CDR3 has 15 amino acids. With 1 base clipped from V and 1 base from J, the junction kept 1 base outside the gene matches. Germline lookup yields CDR1 LNHDA and CDR2 SQIVND (reference sequence). The CDR3 protein is CASSIGRGGQETQYF. The CDR3 nucleotides read TGTGCCAGTAGTATAGGGCGGGGGGGCCAAGAGACCCAGTACTTC.

This clone was seen a single time. J is TRBJ1-1 and V is TRBV14; D gene unclear. Trimming removed 0 bases from V and 9 bases from J, with 11 bases in between. The germline V gene encodes CDR1 SGHDN and CDR2 FVKESK. The CDR3 is 13 residues long. CDR3 in amino acids: CASSQDWPVQAFF. The CDR3 DNA reads TGTGCCAGCAGCCAAGATTGGCCCGTTCAAGCTTTCTTT.

This clone has just one count. This sequence joins TRBV10-3 and TRBJ1-1; TRBD1 aligns across 9 bases. Germline V gives CDR1 ENHRY, CDR2 SYGVKD. The CDR3 has 14 amino acids. V was clipped by 7 bases and J by 3 bases; unmatched bases: 6. The CDR3 reads CAITQGQGYTEAFF. In DNA, the CDR3 is TGTGCCATCACCCAGGGACAGGGCTACACTGAAGCTTTCTTT.

The chain is built from TRBV9 and TRBJ2-1; TRBD2 matches 8 bases. The CDR3 runs 15 residues. With 4 bases clipped from V and 7 bases from J, the junction kept 10 bases outside the gene matches. Germline V gene data show CDR1 as SGDLS and CDR2 as YYNGEE. The CDR3 is CASSTWTSPQNEQFF. The CDR3 nucleotides read TGTGCCAGCAGCACCTGGACTAGCCCGCAGAATGAGCAGTTCTTC.

J is TRBJ2-1 and V is TRBV5-1, with TRBD2 identical over 10 bases. The ends lost 0 bases at V and 5 bases at J; junction bases unmatched: 2. Germline CDR1 and CDR2: SGHRS and YFSETQ. The CDR3 consists of 15 residues. The CDR3 spells CASSLAAGGHNEQFF. The DNA for the CDR3 is TGCGCCAGCAGCTTGGCAGCGGGGGGGCACAATGAGCAGTTCTTC.

This chain connects TRBV7-2 to TRBJ2-7, with unresolved D. V was clipped by 6 bases and J by 3 bases, with 12 bases between them. The CDR3 contains 13 residues. Germline loops: CDR1 SGHTA, CDR2 FQGNSA. In DNA, the CDR3 is TGTGCCAGCAGTGAACCCCTAAGCTACGAGCAGTACTTC. It translates to CASSEPLSYEQYF.

J is TRBJ1-1 and V is TRBV7-9, with a tentative D call TRBD1 (6 bases). This CDR3 comprises 15 residues. Germline V CDR1 and CDR2: SEHNR, FQNEAQ (reference sequence). With 2 bases removed from V and 1 base from J, the gap between germline ends came to 11 bases. The chain's CDR3 is CASSLNLQGNTEAFF. The CDR3 nucleotides are TGTGCCAGCAGCTTAAATCTACAGGGGAACACTGAAGCTTTCTTT. The whole variable domain, filled in from reference TRBV7-9 and TRBJ1-1, reads DTGVSQNPRHKITKRGQNVTFRCDPISEHNRLYWYRQTLGQGPEFLTYFQNEAQLEKSRLLSDRFSAERPKGSFSTLEIQRTEQGDSAMYLCASSLNLQGNTEAFFGQGTRLTVV.

The genes are TRBV5-1 and TRBJ2-3; possibly TRBD2 for D (6 bases). V lost 4 bases, J lost 4 bases, and 16 bases lay in between. The CDR3 loop spans 15 amino acids. Germline CDR1 and CDR2: SGHRS and YFSETQ. CDR3 sequence reads: CASSAGGRIPDTQYF. In DNA form, the CDR3 reads TGCGCCAGCAGCGCCGGGGGAAGAATCCCAGATACGCAGTATTTT.

This chain connects TRBV6-2 or TRBV6-3 to TRBJ2-5; TRBD1 matches at 10 bases. Germline-derived CDR1 and CDR2 are MNHEY and SVGEGT. Trimming removed 5 bases from V and 6 bases from J; junction bases left unmatched: 0. CDR3 size: 12 residues. The CDR3: CASSDRGQTQYF. CDR3 bases: TGTGCCAGCAGTGACAGGGGGCAGACCCAGTACTTC.

The chain combines TRBV27 with TRBJ2-5; 9 nucleotides match TRBD2. Germline V lookup: CDR1 MNHEY, CDR2 SMNVEV (reference sequence). CDR3 length equals 14 residues. The J segment lost 4 bases and the V segment lost 5 bases, leaving 5 bases of the junction unmatched. CDR3 protein: CASSPLAGRETQYF. The CDR3, as DNA: TGTGCCAGCAGTCCGCTAGCGGGGAGAGAGACCCAGTACTTC.

The V gene is TRBV7-2, the J gene TRBJ1-1; perhaps TRBD1 as D (5 bases). The germline CDR1 and CDR2 sequences are SGHTA and FQGNSA. The CDR3 has 13 amino acids. Trimming stripped 1 base from V and 8 bases from J, with 11 bases between. The CDR3 DNA reads TGTGCCAGCAGCTTAGGGGGGGTGAGAGAAGCTTTCTTT. The encoded protein is CASSLGGVREAFF.